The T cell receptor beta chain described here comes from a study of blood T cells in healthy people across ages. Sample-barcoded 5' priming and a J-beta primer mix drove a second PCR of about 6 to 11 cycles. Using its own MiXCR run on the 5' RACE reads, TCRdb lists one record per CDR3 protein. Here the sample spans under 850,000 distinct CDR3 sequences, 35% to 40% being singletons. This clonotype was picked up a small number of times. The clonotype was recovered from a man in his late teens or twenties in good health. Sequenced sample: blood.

DNA for the CDR3: TGTGCCAGCACTCTCTTGCGGGGGGATACGCAGTATTTT. It translates to CASTLLRGDTQYF. The rearrangement uses TRBV6-2 or TRBV6-3 and TRBJ2-3, with TRBD2 matching 7 bases. J gave up 6 bases and V 7 bases, and 7 bases lay outside the gene matches. This CDR3 has 13 residues. Germline lookup yields CDR1 MNHEY and CDR2 SVGEGT.